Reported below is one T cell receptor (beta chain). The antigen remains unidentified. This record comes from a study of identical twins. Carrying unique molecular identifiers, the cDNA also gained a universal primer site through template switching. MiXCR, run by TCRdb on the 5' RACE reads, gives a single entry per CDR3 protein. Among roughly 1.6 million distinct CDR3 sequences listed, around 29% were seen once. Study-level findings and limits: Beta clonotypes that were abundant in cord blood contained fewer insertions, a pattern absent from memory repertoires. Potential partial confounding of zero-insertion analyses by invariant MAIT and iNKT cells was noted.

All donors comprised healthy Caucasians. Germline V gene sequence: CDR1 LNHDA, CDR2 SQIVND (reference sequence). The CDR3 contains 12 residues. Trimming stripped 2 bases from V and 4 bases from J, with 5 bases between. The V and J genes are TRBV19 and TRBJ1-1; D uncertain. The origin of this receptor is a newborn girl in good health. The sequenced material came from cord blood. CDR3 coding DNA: TGTGCCAGTAGTATATCTCGCACTGAAGCTTTCTTT. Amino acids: CASSISRTEAFF.